Listed here are 3 T cell receptor beta chains from one sample, sequenced in a study of human T cells and chemical hapten exposure. In TCRdb, the RACE reads were re-called with MiXCR into one record per CDR3 protein. In the table there are just over 70,000 distinct CDR3 sequences, over 8.5% of which are singletons. Time point here: patch test 3, about 24 weeks after DPC sensitization. Treatment meaning: therapeutic diphenylcyclopropenone sensitization with weekly scalp DPC. The sample in question was whole blood, obtained in connection with sensitization to the hapten diphenylcyclopropenone (DPC). These receptor sequences come from a woman aged 50 to 65 with alopecia areata. Some clones in this sample may be carry-over from other donors' samples.

This rearrangement joins TRBV7-2 to TRBJ2-7; D remains ambiguous. V was shortened by 5 bases and J by 0 bases, with 14 bases between the two germline ends. The CDR3 contains 15 residues. CDR1 SGHTA and CDR2 FQGNSA come from the germline V gene. CDR3 region: CASSPTGLSSYEQYF. CDR3 DNA: TGTGCCAGCAGCCCGACGGGCCTTAGCTCCTACGAGCAGTACTTC. Based on the CDR3 plus reference TRBV7-2 and TRBJ2-7, the full variable domain is GAGVSQSPSNKVTEKGKDVELRCDPISGHTALYWYRQSLGQGLEFLIYFQGNSAPDKSGLPSDRFSAERTGGSVSTLTIQRTQQEDSAVYLCASSPTGLSSYEQYFGPGTRLTVT.

The chain is built from TRBV5-1 and TRBJ2-2; D unresolved. CDR3 length: 15 residues. V lost 4 bases to trimming and J lost 0 bases, with 10 bases between them. The germline gives CDR1 SGHRS, CDR2 YFSETQ. The CDR3, as DNA: TGCGCCAGCAGCCAGACCTACCCGAACACCGGGGAGCTGTTTTTT. It translates to CASSQTYPNTGELFF.

This clonotype was counted once. The rearrangement uses TRBV29-1 and TRBJ2-1, with a weak D call TRBD1 (6 bases). Trimming shortened V by 8 bases and J by 10 bases, and 15 bases separated the two germline ends. The CDR3 consists of 11 residues. Looked up from germline, CDR1 is SQVTM and CDR2 is ANQGSEA. The CDR3 loop reads CSFPRDTEQFF. CDR3 nucleotides: TGCAGCTTCCCCCGGGACACGGAGCAGTTCTTC.